This TCR beta chain was sequenced during a study of technical replicates of blood from several donors. Clones were sequenced by immunoSEQ multiplex PCR, and TCRdb holds only the in-frame ones, with some missing. The data contain about 60,000 clones, around 90% of them seen just once; the ten biggest clones take up about 5.1%. Germline-derived CDR1 and CDR2 are SGHNT and YYREEE (reference sequence). V lost 0 bases and J lost 5, with 11 bases in between. This CDR3 spans 14 amino acids. This clonotype originated in a human donor in good health. Some clones in this sample may be carry-over from other donors' samples. Sequencing used PBMCs. J is TRBJ1-2 and V is TRBV5-4; TRBD1 might be the D (5 bases). DNA for the CDR3: TGTGCCAGCAGCTTGGTACAGGAAGAGTATGGCTACACCTTC. Its protein product is CASSLVQEEYGYTF.